The T cell receptor beta chain under discussion was sequenced for a study of post-analysis software for immune sequencing data. Study-level information: There were relapsing-remitting, secondary progressive and progressive-relapsing multiple sclerosis among the disease courses included.

General study findings and limits: Patients had higher frequencies than controls of about 5 TRBV segments, including TRBV5-6, TRBV5-1 and TRBV20-1.

The TCR beta cDNA libraries carried unique molecular identifiers. With about 1 to 11 million T cells as the source, some 500,000 cDNA molecules resulted. Each CDR3 protein gets one entry after TCRdb re-called the PCR reads with MiXCR. The data show hundreds of thousands of distinct CDR3 sequences, with 55% to 60% seen just once and around 10% held by the top ten. A note on this clonotype: Its antigen remains unidentified.

CDR1 is MNHEY, CDR2 SVGAGI, per germline. The CDR3 runs 16 residues. Sequenced material: blood. This chain joins TRBV6-5 and TRBJ2-4; 12 nucleotides line up with TRBD1. The J call could be wrong; TRBJ2-7 is a better fit for the DNA end. This sequence originates from a girl aged 2-10 years with multiple sclerosis. Here the CDR3 DNA reads TGTGCCAGCGGTAAGGGACAGGGGGCTTCATTTTTCGAGCAGTACTTC. Its protein product is CASGKGQGASFFEQYF.